The clone carrying this T cell receptor (beta chain) was recorded a few times. As yet, its antigen is unknown. The record originates from a study of blood T cells in healthy people across ages. At the level of the study: Template switching picked up about one barcoded beta molecule for each two T cells.

Study results and caveats: Higher diversity, along with more naive CD4+ cells, distinguished long-lived donors from aged donors.

It was with a sample-barcoded 5' primer and a J-beta primer mix that a second PCR of about 6 to 12 cycles was run. TCRdb re-derived calls from the 5' RACE reads in MiXCR, one entry per CDR3 protein. The table has 1.5 million to 2 million distinct CDR3 sequences, approximately 50% seen once. Sequencing input: blood. The sequence derives from a woman in her 40s in good health.

The CDR3 here is CASSSPGETGYTF. CDR3 nucleotides: TGTGCCAGCAGTTCCCCAGGGGAAACTGGCTACACCTTC. The rearrangement uses TRBV6-6 and TRBJ1-2; D is possibly TRBD1 (6 bases). The CDR3 extends over 13 amino acids. Germline values: CDR1 MNHNY, CDR2 SVGAGI (reference sequence). V gave up 4 bases and J gave up 7 bases, with 13 bases separating them.